This T cell receptor beta chain was identified in a study of blood T cell repertoires in COVID-19 (TCRdb year 2020). Study-wide context: Samples from collaborators originated in the United States, Italy and Spain and spanned both the acute and convalescent phases of COVID-19. The repertoires were released in a freely available public database intended as a resource for research on the immune response to SARS-CoV-2. The samples were drawn from two sources: the first 160 participants of the ongoing ImmuneRACE study, and about 1,300 subjects contributed by 6 global collaborators. The sample metadata nearly always contained a de-identified subject ID, COVID-19 status, age in years and sex. Where available, HLA class I and class II types were obtained from metadata supplied by the sample provider rather than from assay-based typing. The prospective study material was composed of cDNA or gDNA derived from T cells, B-cell-depleted T cells, or PBMCs. The dataset comprised deeply sampled blood TCRbeta repertoires from subjects exposed to, actively infected with, or recovered from COVID-19. Study-level results and caveats: Clinical and demographic metadata were provided uncurated, with the amount varying by source and participant.

This clone is a singleton in its sample. The clone's antigen remains unknown. The input lacks base qualities; no much larger clone sits a single base away. The immunoSEQ Assay, a bias-controlled multiplex PCR, was used to amplify TCRbeta CDR3 regions from genomic DNA. The paper's data handling went like this. Nucleated cell counts per sample were estimated from amplification of reference gene primers within the assay. Sequence reads were collapsed and filtered to measure the absolute abundance of every unique TCRbeta CDR3 rearrangement. For each sample, productive Simpson clonality was calculated as the square root of Simpson's diversity index across productive rearrangements. The clones in this table, taken by TCRdb from immuneACCESS, are in-frame only. Not every clone is retained; where verified, under half of the shortfall comes from an unresolved V gene, and the cause of the rest is unknown. V, J and clone size are taken as reported in that table, and D and trimming were inferred from the DNA itself. This sample is represented by about 210,000 clones; approximately 91% of them were singletons. The top ten clonotypes cover approximately 0.69% of the sample.

Each collaborating institution followed its own protocols to collect whole blood in K2EDTA tubes. For TCRbeta analysis, collaborator samples were shipped as frozen whole blood, as isolated PBMCs, or as DNA extracted from either sample type. CDR1 SGHRS and CDR2 YFSETQ were looked up in the germline V gene. V was cut back by 4 bases and J by 6 bases, leaving a gap of 14 bases between them. The CDR3 starts with the cysteine, ends with the phenylalanine, and has 14 residues. Just CDR3 DNA is preserved here, 42 bases in frame from base 1. This sequence uses TRBV5-1 and TRBJ1-5; there is no confident call for the D gene. The TCR sequence derives from a man in his forties with acute or convalescent COVID-19. The sequenced sample was peripheral blood. The nucleotide sequence reads as follows: TGCGCCAGCAGCCCGTTTTCGGGTGGTCAGCCCCAGCATTTT. It specifies CASSPFSGGQPQHF.